These 24 T cell receptor beta chains were all obtained from the same sample, sequenced in a study of blood T cell repertoires in COVID-19. Generated by immunoSEQ multiplex PCR, the TCRdb table keeps only in-frame clones and is missing some. The sample holds around 62,000 clones; 90% are singletons and the top ten take 1.4%. Sequencing was done on a sample of peripheral blood. The receptors shown here come from a man in his fifties or sixties with acute or convalescent COVID-19.

V and J are TRBV5-1 and TRBJ2-1; 9 nucleotides match TRBD2. This CDR3 has 15 amino acids. CDR1 SGHRS and CDR2 YFSETQ come from the germline V gene. The V segment lost 2 bases and the J segment 4 bases; nucleotides outside the gene matches: 4. CDR3 loop: CASSFGSGRYNEQFF. The CDR3, as DNA: TGCGCCAGCAGCTTCGGTAGCGGGAGATACAATGAGCAGTTCTTC.

V is TRBV7-2 and J is TRBJ2-3; the D is unclear. V was clipped by 1 base and J by 3 bases, with 8 bases between them. The CDR3 extends over 14 amino acids. In germline, CDR1 is SGHTA, CDR2 FQGNSA. The CDR3 loop is CASSLGLATDTQYF. In nucleotides, the CDR3 is TGTGCCAGCAGCTTAGGATTAGCTACAGATACGCAGTATTTT.

The chain joins TRBV28 to TRBJ2-2; maybe TRBD1 (6 bases). V was pared by 3 bases and J by 7 bases, with 27 bases between. This CDR3 is 19 amino acids long. Germline V gene sequence: CDR1 MDHEN, CDR2 SYDVKM. The DNA of the CDR3 is TGTGCCAGCAGTTTGTTTATTGTCCGGGACACCCTGTTGGACGGGGAGCTGTTTTTT. Translation gives CASSLFIVRDTLLDGELFF.

V is TRBV4-3 and J is TRBJ2-5; D not certain. Germline assignment: CDR1 LGHNA and CDR2 YSLEER. This CDR3 is built from 14 residues. Trimming removed 4 bases from V and 0 bases from J, with 9 bases in between. The CDR3 loop reads CASSLDIHQETQYF. DNA for the CDR3: TGCGCCAGCAGCCTAGACATCCACCAAGAGACCCAGTACTTC.

V usage is TRBV5-1 and J usage is TRBJ1-1, with D perhaps TRBD1 (6 bases). Deletions cut 4 bases from V and 1 base from J, with 17 bases between. This CDR3 is built from 16 residues. Germline V gene data show CDR1 as SGHRS and CDR2 as YFSETQ. CDR3 DNA: TGCGCCAGCAGCCAAAATCTCGACAGGCGGAACACTGAAGCTTTCTTT. It yields the protein CASSQNLDRRNTEAFF. The complete variable domain, with remaining parts taken from reference TRBV5-1 and TRBJ1-1, reads KAGVTQTPRYLIKTRGQQVTLSCSPISGHRSVSWYQQTPGQGLQFLFEYFSETQRNKGNFPGRFSGRQFSNSRSEMNVSTLELGDSALYLCASSQNLDRRNTEAFFGQGTRLTVV.

This clone was counted once. The gene calls are TRBV14 and TRBJ1-2; 8 bases map to TRBD1. Germline values: CDR1 SGHDN, CDR2 FVKESK. The CDR3 is made up of 12 amino acids. The V segment lost 10 bases and the J segment 7 bases; nucleotides outside the gene matches: 8. This chain's CDR3 is CATRQGSFGYTF. DNA of the CDR3: TGTGCCACCCGACAGGGGAGTTTTGGCTACACCTTC.

The chain combines TRBV3-1 (or the pseudogene TRBV3-2) with TRBJ2-1, with 8 bases that match TRBD1. Germline values: CDR1 LGHDT, CDR2 YNNKEL (reference sequence). Trimming cost V 0 bases and J 9 bases; bases outside gene matches: 7. The CDR3 is 15 amino acids. CDR3 in DNA: TGTGCCAGCAGCCAAGATTTCAGGGGGCTCAGTGAGCAGTTCTTC. Translated: CASSQDFRGLSEQFF.

The chain has TRBV4-3 and TRBJ1-4; the D gene is possibly TRBD1 (5 bases). The CDR3 length is 16 residues. Germline CDR1 LGHNA, CDR2 YSLEER. V lost 4 bases, J lost 4 bases, and 16 bases lay in between. This CDR3 reads CASSPRWGTINEKLFF. CDR3 bases: TGCGCCAGCAGCCCAAGATGGGGGACTATTAATGAAAAACTGTTTTTT.

The chain links TRBV5-4 to TRBJ2-7, with TRBD2 identical over 9 bases. V dropped 0 bases and J dropped 1; count of bases not matched to a gene: 2. This CDR3 comprises 15 residues. CDR1 is SGHNT and CDR2 is YYREEE in the germline V gene (reference sequence). The CDR3 DNA reads as TGTGCCAGCAGCTTGGAGCTAGCGGGATCCTACGAGCAGTACTTC. Translating gives CASSLELAGSYEQYF.

This clone has just one count. The chain has TRBV28 and TRBJ1-6, with 7 bases identical to TRBD1. The CDR3 is made up of 15 amino acids. V gave up 2 bases and J gave up 7 bases; unmatched junction bases: 5. Germline V gene sequence: CDR1 MDHEN, CDR2 SYDVKM. The CDR3 coding sequence is TGTGCCAGCAGTTTAAGGATACAGGGGAATTCACCCCTCCACTTT. This sequence encodes CASSLRIQGNSPLHF.

This chain joins TRBV18 and TRBJ1-5, with D possibly TRBD1 on 6 matching bases. This CDR3 region has 17 residues. In germline, CDR1 is KGHSH, CDR2 LQKENI. V dropped 2 bases and J dropped 6 bases, with 20 bases sitting between them. The DNA of the CDR3 is TGTGCCAGCTCACCATCGATGATACAGGGAGACAGTCAGCCCCAGCATTTT. It translates to CASSPSMIQGDSQPQHF.

The J gene is TRBJ2-3, the V gene TRBV5-1; 7 positions agree with TRBD1. The length of the CDR3 is 15 residues. The V and J ends lost 4 bases and 0 bases, in that order; junction bases with no gene match: 5. CDR1 is SGHRS, CDR2 YFSETQ, per germline. CDR3 amino acids: CASSHGQASTDTQYF. DNA of the CDR3: TGCGCCAGCAGCCACGGACAGGCTAGCACAGATACGCAGTATTTT.

The V and J genes are TRBV4-1 and TRBJ2-1; 8 bases are shared with TRBD2. The trim removed 0 bases at V and 8 bases at J, leaving 12 bases unmatched. Germline CDR1 reads MGHRA; CDR2 reads YSYEKL. The CDR3 contains 17 residues. CDR3 sequence: CASSQESTGGRVDEQFF. CDR3 sequence (DNA): TGCGCCAGCAGCCAAGAGTCGACGGGAGGGCGAGTAGATGAGCAGTTCTTC.

The V call is TRBV7-8, the J call TRBJ2-1, with 8 bases lining up with TRBD2. Germline CDR1 is SGHVS and CDR2 is FQNEAQ. V lost 5 bases to trimming and J lost 1 base; unmatched junction nucleotides: 4. The CDR3 extends over 15 amino acids. Here the CDR3 DNA reads TGTGCCAGCAGCAAAACTAGCGGATCCTACAATGAGCAGTTCTTC. It specifies CASSKTSGSYNEQFF.

Written as DNA, the CDR3 is TGTGCCAGCAGCTACCTACCGGGGGATGGCTACACCTTC. This codes for CASSYLPGDGYTF. This chain uses TRBV7-8 with TRBJ1-2; tentative D call: TRBD1 (5 bases). Germline assignment: CDR1 SGHVS and CDR2 FQNEAQ. V lost 4 bases and J 6 bases, leaving 12 bases between the germline ends. CDR3 length equals 13 residues.

The V call is TRBV11-3, the J call TRBJ2-3; perhaps TRBD1 as D (5 bases). Deletions cut 5 bases from V and 0 bases from J, with 12 bases between. Germline loops: CDR1 SGHNT, CDR2 YENEEA. The CDR3 loop spans 15 amino acids. The CDR3 protein is CASSIGGASTDTQYF. CDR3 DNA: TGTGCCAGCAGCATAGGTGGGGCTAGCACAGATACGCAGTATTTT.

V is TRBV3-1 (or the pseudogene TRBV3-2) and J is TRBJ2-7; 7 bases fit TRBD2. CDR1 LGHDT and CDR2 YNNKEL come from the germline V gene (reference sequence). V lost 4 bases and J lost 5; bases outside the gene matches: 8. This CDR3 has 14 residues. CDR3 DNA sequence: TGTGCCAGCAGCCGAGAAGCGGGAATGAACGAGCAGTACTTC. As protein: CASSREAGMNEQYF.

This rearrangement joins TRBV7-3 to TRBJ1-5, with 9 bases fitting TRBD1. The CDR3 contains 15 residues. In germline, CDR1 is SGHTA, CDR2 FQGTGA. With V trimmed by 3 bases and J by 1 base, 1 base remained unmatched. The CDR3 sequence is CASSLGTGSNQPQHF. CDR3 in DNA: TGTGCCAGCAGCTTGGGGACAGGGAGCAATCAGCCCCAGCATTTT.

This chain links TRBV6-5 with TRBJ1-5; 9 bases align to TRBD1. The CDR3 spans 14 residues. Trimming cost V 6 bases and J 3 bases; bases outside gene matches: 3. CDR1 is MNHEY and CDR2 is SVGAGI in the germline V gene. The DNA of the CDR3 is TGTGCCAGCAGCCGGACAGGGGACAATCAGCCCCAGCATTTT. It specifies CASSRTGDNQPQHF.

The V gene is TRBV19, the J gene TRBJ1-2; the match to TRBD1 covers 7 bases. V was pared by 7 bases and J by 6 bases, with 11 bases of the junction left unmatched. Germline V gene data show CDR1 as LNHDA and CDR2 as SQIVND (reference sequence). This CDR3 is built from 14 residues. In DNA, the CDR3 is TGTGCCAGTACCAGGGGGAGTACCTATGATGGCTACACCTTC. As protein: CASTRGSTYDGYTF. Full variable domain (rest looked up from reference TRBV19 and TRBJ1-2): DGGITQSPKYLFRKEGQNVTLSCEQNLNHDAMYWYRQDPGQGLRLIYYSQIVNDFQKGDIAEGYSVSREKKESFPLTVTSAQKNPTAFYLCASTRGSTYDGYTFGSGTRLTVV.

The chain is built from TRBV21-1 and TRBJ1-1. TRBV21-1 is classified as a pseudogene. The CDR3 is 11 residues long. Written as DNA, the CDR3 is TGTGCCAGCAGGGGCGACGGGGGAGCTTTCTTT. Protein: CASRGDGGAFF.

This rearrangement joins TRBV11-3 to TRBJ2-3; the match to TRBD2 covers 9 bases. Looked up from germline, CDR1 is SGHNT and CDR2 is YENEEA. V was clipped by 2 bases and J by 6 bases; unmatched bases: 9. The CDR3 has 16 residues. As DNA, the CDR3 is TGTGCCAGCAGCTTAAGAGCTAGCGGGACCCTGGATACGCAGTATTTT. This encodes CASSLRASGTLDTQYF.

V usage is TRBV30 and J usage is TRBJ1-5; 10 nucleotides match TRBD1. The CDR3 runs to 14 residues. Germline CDR1 GTSNPN, CDR2 SVGIG (reference sequence). The J segment lost 4 bases and the V segment lost 1 base, leaving 1 base of the junction unmatched. CDR3 region: CAWSGTGGNQPQHF. DNA for the CDR3: TGTGCCTGGAGTGGGACAGGGGGAAATCAGCCCCAGCATTTT.

The gene calls are TRBV4-1 and TRBJ1-5; D is unresolved. Germline assignment: CDR1 MGHRA and CDR2 YSYEKL. CDR3 length: 14 residues. V was clipped by 1 base and J by 5 bases, with 9 bases between them. CDR3 protein: CASSQAVMDQPQHF. CDR3 DNA: TGCGCCAGCAGCCAAGCAGTCATGGATCAGCCCCAGCATTTT.